This paragraph covers one TCR beta chain sequence. The antigen remains unidentified. The CDR3 sequence is 16 residues long. Germline trimming cut 2 bases from V and 2 bases from J; bases unmatched to any gene: 2. Germline V gene sequence: CDR1 SGHDN, CDR2 FVKESK. Incorporated into the TCR beta cDNA libraries were unique molecular identifiers, which served to reduce PCR and sequencing biases. TCRdb re-called the PCR reads with MiXCR, one entry per CDR3 protein. The sample holds hundreds of thousands of distinct CDR3 sequences, approximately 46% seen once. The record originates from a study of post-analysis software for immune sequencing data. Findings and caveats of the study: Patients showed TRBV5-6, TRBV5-1 and TRBV20-1 among a handful of TRBV segments more frequent than in controls.

The genes are TRBV14 and TRBJ2-5; 13 positions agree with TRBD2. The receptor comes from a girl aged 5 to 17 with multiple sclerosis. Material for sequencing was blood. The CDR3 loop reads CASSQLGLAGQETQYF. CDR3 DNA: TGTGCCAGCAGCCAACTGGGACTAGCGGGGCAAGAGACCCAGTACTTC.